The 25 T cell receptor beta chains reported below all come from one sample, sequenced in a study of cytomegalovirus exposure and HLA in healthy donors. 60 Vbeta and 13 Jbeta primers were used in PCR. Profiled with immunoSEQ multiplex PCR; TCRdb holds only in-frame clones, not every one. The table lists roughly 120,000 clones, around 68% of them singletons. Sequencing was performed on PBMCs. Receptors originate from a woman between 45 and 65 years old in good health and CMV-seropositive.

The chain recombines TRBV30 with TRBJ1-6, with D perhaps TRBD1 (5 bases). The ends were cut back, 1 base at V and 11 bases at J, with 12 bases in the middle. Germline V gene sequence: CDR1 GTSNPN, CDR2 SVGIG (reference sequence). The CDR3 consists of 13 residues. The CDR3 bases are TGTGCCTGGAGTGATTTTGCAGGGCCACCCCTCCACTTT. Its protein is CAWSDFAGPPLHF.

This sequence joins TRBV10-3 and TRBJ2-3; D is uncertain. Trimming left V 10 bases short and J 5 bases short, with 7 bases between. The CDR3 is 10 residues long. The germline CDR1 and CDR2 sequences are ENHRY and SYGVKD. The CDR3 loop reads CATYEDTQYF. DNA for the CDR3: TGTGCCACCTATGAAGATACGCAGTATTTT.

This chain joins TRBV9 and TRBJ2-5; possibly TRBD2 for D (5 bases). The DNA end is a closer match to TRBJ2-7, so the J assignment may be wrong. This CDR3 has 16 amino acids. Germline-derived CDR1 and CDR2 are SGDLS and YYNGEE. The CDR3: CASSEGEHGASYEQYF. For the CDR3, the DNA is TGTGCCAGCAGCGAGGGAGAACACGGAGCCTCCTACGAGCAGTACTTC.

A few counts support this clone. The chain combines TRBV4-1 with TRBJ1-1; D remains unclear. From germline, CDR1 is MGHRA and CDR2 YSYEKL. The CDR3 has 14 amino acids. The V end lost 3 bases, the J end lost 1 base, and 9 bases lay between the germline ends. As DNA, the CDR3 is TGCGCCAGCAGCCAGAAGAGTGAGAACACTGAAGCTTTCTTT. It is translated as CASSQKSENTEAFF.

The gene calls are TRBV7-2 and TRBJ2-4, with D possibly matching TRBD1 (6 bases). Trimming took off 4 bases at V and 10 bases at J, with 11 bases between the two ends. The CDR3 is 12 residues long. Germline V lookup: CDR1 SGHTA, CDR2 FQGNSA. The CDR3 here is CASSSVGTIQYF. DNA of the CDR3: TGTGCCAGCAGCTCGGTGGGGACAATTCAGTACTTC.

This clone appeared once. CDR3 in DNA: TGTGCCAGCATGGGGACTAGCGGGATTCTATACAATGAGCAGTTCTTC. Encoded protein: CASMGTSGILYNEQFF. V is TRBV27 and J is TRBJ2-1; 13 bases are a match to TRBD2. Germline V gene data show CDR1 as MNHEY and CDR2 as SMNVEV (reference sequence). The CDR3 spans 16 residues. J gave up 4 bases and V 7 bases, and 7 bases lay outside the gene matches.

In its sample, this clone was seen once. The V call is TRBV28, the J call TRBJ2-7; D might be TRBD2 (6 bases). V gave up 1 base and J gave up 2 bases, with 9 bases separating them. Per germline, CDR1 MDHEN and CDR2 SYDVKM. The CDR3 covers 14 residues. CDR3 region: CASSLYGGAYEQYF. The CDR3 DNA follows: TGTGCCAGCAGTTTATATGGCGGGGCCTACGAGCAGTACTTC.

The chain carries TRBV10-2 and TRBJ1-4; D may be TRBD1 (6 bases). This CDR3 contains 13 residues. CDR1 is WSHSY and CDR2 is SAAADI in the germline V gene. The CDR3 bases are TGCGCATCCAGGGGAGCAACTAATGAAAAACTGTTTTTT. Translation: CASRGATNEKLFF.

A single count supports this clone. The chain couples TRBV6-1 to TRBJ1-3; no firm D call. This CDR3 has 15 amino acids. V lost 8 bases and J lost 0, with 14 bases in between. Germline V lookup: CDR1 MNHNS, CDR2 SASEGT. This CDR3 is CASVLSFVSGNTIYF. For the CDR3, the DNA is TGTGCCAGCGTTCTTAGCTTTGTCTCTGGAAACACCATATATTTT.

Concerning this clone: Other DNA sequences from this sample encode an identical CDR3 as well. CDR3 loop: CASSDRAAGVYSLSGTEAFF. CDR3 coding DNA: TGTGCCAGCAGTGACCGAGCTGCGGGTGTATACAGTCTGAGTGGCACTGAAGCTTTCTTT. The chain employs TRBV6-1 and TRBJ1-1; D remains ambiguous. The CDR3 runs 20 residues. Looked up from germline, CDR1 is MNHNS and CDR2 is SASEGT. The ends were cut back, 3 bases at V and 4 bases at J, with 30 bases in the middle.

This chain connects TRBV5-6 to TRBJ2-3; the D gene is possibly TRBD2 (6 bases). Trimming removed 0 bases from V and 4 bases from J, with 12 bases in between. CDR1 is SGHDT, CDR2 YYEEEE, per germline. The CDR3 is 15 amino acids. The DNA for the CDR3 is TGTGCCAGCAGCTTGGGACTAGTTGGTCCAGATACGCAGTATTTT. This gives the protein CASSLGLVGPDTQYF.

The chain links TRBV5-1 to TRBJ2-5, with 8 nucleotides matching TRBD2. V was pared by 0 bases and J by 5 bases, with 6 bases of the junction left unmatched. The CDR3 contains 15 residues. Germline-derived CDR1 and CDR2 are SGHRS and YFSETQ. CDR3 nucleotides: TGCGCCAGCAGCTTGGTTTTAGCGGGGCGGGAGACCCAGTACTTC. Translated: CASSLVLAGRETQYF.

The chain uses TRBV5-1 and TRBJ2-3, with 13 nucleotides matching TRBD2. In germline, CDR1 is SGHRS, CDR2 YFSETQ. This CDR3 has 17 amino acids. Trimming at V came to 0 bases and at J to 3 bases, leaving 4 bases not matched to a gene. CDR3 coding DNA: TGCGCCAGCAGCTTGGGTCGGACTAGCGGGGGAACAGATACGCAGTATTTT. Amino acid sequence: CASSLGRTSGGTDTQYF.

This chain links TRBV29-1 with TRBJ2-5, with D tentatively TRBD2 (5 bases). The germline V gene has CDR1 SQVTM and CDR2 ANQGSEA. V lost 5 bases, J lost 1 base, and 8 bases lay in between. CDR3 length: 12 amino acids. The CDR3, as DNA: TGCAGCGTTCGAGGGTCCCAAGAGACCCAGTACTTC. Encoded protein: CSVRGSQETQYF.

The V call is TRBV27, the J call TRBJ1-2; D unresolved. Trimming removed 4 bases at V and 6 bases at J, with 12 bases between. Per the germline V gene, CDR1 is MNHEY and CDR2 is SMNVEV (reference sequence). This CDR3 is built from 13 residues. The CDR3 here is CASSSFKRDGYTF. CDR3 sequence (DNA): TGTGCCAGCAGTTCCTTCAAACGGGATGGCTACACCTTC.

The chain joins TRBV6-5 to TRBJ1-4; D gene unclear. The V gene lost 0 bases and the J gene lost 7 bases, with 12 bases spanning the gap. CDR1 is MNHEY and CDR2 is SVGAGI in the germline V gene. CDR3 length: 15 amino acids. CDR3 in amino acids: CASSYSRRLGEKLFF. The CDR3 DNA reads TGTGCCAGCAGTTACTCTAGGCGACTGGGTGAAAAACTGTTTTTT.

The genes are TRBV6-1 and TRBJ1-5; tentative D call: TRBD1 (5 bases). Germline CDR1 is MNHNS and CDR2 is SASEGT. CDR3 length: 14 residues. Trimming shortened V by 3 bases and J by 2 bases, and 8 bases separated the two germline ends. The CDR3 DNA follows: TGTGCCAGCAGTGATGGAGGGGGCAATCAGCCCCAGCATTTT. It is translated as CASSDGGGNQPQHF.

The rearrangement links TRBV21-1 to TRBJ2-2; the DNA was not compared with TRBD2, the D call given in the table. TRBV21-1 is a listed pseudogene. This CDR3 comprises 16 residues. CDR3 sequence (DNA): TGTGCCAGCAGCAAAGTGGTACTAGCGGGCACCGGGGAGCTGTTTTTT. Translation: CASSKVVLAGTGELFF.

The V and J genes are TRBV7-9 and TRBJ2-7; maybe TRBD2 (5 bases). CDR1 and CDR2 (germline): SEHNR, FQNEAQ (reference sequence). Trimming shortened V by 0 bases and J by 5 bases, and 11 bases separated the two germline ends. The CDR3 covers 14 residues. In DNA, the CDR3 is TGTGCCAGCAGCTTAGCCGTGTTGGAGGACGAGCAGTACTTC. This encodes CASSLAVLEDEQYF.

This clone came up once. The J gene is TRBJ2-5, the V gene TRBV7-9; D is perhaps TRBD1 (6 bases). Germline assignment: CDR1 SEHNR and CDR2 FQNEAQ (reference sequence). The CDR3 loop spans 14 amino acids. V was shortened by 1 base and J by 3 bases, with 9 bases between the two germline ends. CDR3 region: CASSLGGPEETQYF. As DNA, the CDR3 is TGTGCCAGCAGCTTAGGGGGGCCAGAAGAGACCCAGTACTTC.

This clone was detected only a few times. The rearrangement uses TRBV18 and TRBJ1-1; D unclear. This CDR3 is built from 16 residues. Trimming took off 4 bases at V and 1 base at J, with 16 bases between the two ends. The V gene's germline CDR1 is KGHSH and CDR2 LQKENI. The CDR3: CASSRASFSSNTEAFF. In nucleotides, the CDR3 is TGTGCCAGCTCACGCGCCTCTTTTTCATCGAACACTGAAGCTTTCTTT. Combining the CDR3 with reference TRBV18 and TRBJ1-1 gives the whole variable domain NAGVMQNPRHLVRRRGQEARLRCSPMKGHSHVYWYRQLPEEGLKFMVYLQKENIIDESGMPKERFSAEFPKEGPSILRIQQVVRGDSAAYFCASSRASFSSNTEAFFGQGTRLTVV.

The rearrangement joins TRBV7-9 to TRBJ1-1; 9 bases line up with TRBD1. Germline V gene data show CDR1 as SEHNR and CDR2 as FQNEAQ (reference sequence). The J segment lost 0 bases and the V segment lost 5 bases, leaving 13 bases of the junction unmatched. The CDR3 length is 18 residues. The CDR3 DNA is TGTGCCAGCAGCCTGGGGAGTGGGACAGGGACCTTGAACACTGAAGCTTTCTTT. The encoded protein is CASSLGSGTGTLNTEAFF.

This chain links TRBV19 with TRBJ2-7; 7 bases agree with TRBD1. The V and J ends lost 5 bases and 3 bases, in that order; junction bases with no gene match: 13. The germline gives CDR1 LNHDA, CDR2 SQIVND (reference sequence). The CDR3 sequence is 16 residues long. In DNA, the CDR3 is TGTGCCAGTAGTTCGGACAGGACCACTTTTAACTACGAGCAGTACTTC. Translation: CASSSDRTTFNYEQYF.

The V call is TRBV4-3, the J call TRBJ1-3; 7 bases match TRBD1. CDR3 length equals 15 residues. In germline, CDR1 is LGHNA, CDR2 YSLEER. V lost 1 base, J lost 2 bases, and 2 bases stayed unmatched. The CDR3 sequence: CASSQVTGAGNTIYF. CDR3 in DNA: TGCGCCAGCAGCCAAGTTACAGGGGCTGGAAACACCATATATTTT.

The rearrangement links TRBV6-4 to TRBJ1-6; D is possibly TRBD1 (5 bases). Germline loops: CDR1 MRHNA, CDR2 SNTAGT. V dropped 0 bases and J dropped 9 bases, with 15 bases sitting between them. The CDR3 extends over 16 amino acids. CDR3 sequence: CASSDSNGQGRSPLHF. DNA of the CDR3: TGTGCCAGCAGTGACTCGAATGGGCAGGGTCGTTCACCCCTCCACTTT.